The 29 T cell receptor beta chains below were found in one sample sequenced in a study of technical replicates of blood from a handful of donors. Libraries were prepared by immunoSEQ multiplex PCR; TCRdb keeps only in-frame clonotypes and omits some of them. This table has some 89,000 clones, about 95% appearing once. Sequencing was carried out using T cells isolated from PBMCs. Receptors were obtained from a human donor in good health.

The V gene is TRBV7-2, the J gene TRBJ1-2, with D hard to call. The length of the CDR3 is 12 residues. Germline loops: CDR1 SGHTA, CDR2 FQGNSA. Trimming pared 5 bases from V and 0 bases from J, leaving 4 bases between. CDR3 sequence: CASSGSNYGYTF. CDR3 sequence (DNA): TGTGCCAGCAGCGGCTCTAACTATGGCTACACCTTC.

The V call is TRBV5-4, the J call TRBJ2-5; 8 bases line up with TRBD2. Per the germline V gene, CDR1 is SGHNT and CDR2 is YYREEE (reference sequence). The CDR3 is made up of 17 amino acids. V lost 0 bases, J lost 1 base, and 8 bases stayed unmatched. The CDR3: CASSLGFNGRGQETQYF. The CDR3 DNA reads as TGTGCCAGCAGCTTGGGGTTTAACGGGAGGGGCCAAGAGACCCAGTACTTC.

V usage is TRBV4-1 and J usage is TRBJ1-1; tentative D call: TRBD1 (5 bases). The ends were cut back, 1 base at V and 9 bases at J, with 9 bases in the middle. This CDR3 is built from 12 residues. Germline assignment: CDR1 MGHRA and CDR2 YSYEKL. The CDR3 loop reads CASSQGGVQAFF. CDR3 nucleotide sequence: TGCGCCAGCAGCCAAGGGGGGGTACAAGCTTTCTTT.

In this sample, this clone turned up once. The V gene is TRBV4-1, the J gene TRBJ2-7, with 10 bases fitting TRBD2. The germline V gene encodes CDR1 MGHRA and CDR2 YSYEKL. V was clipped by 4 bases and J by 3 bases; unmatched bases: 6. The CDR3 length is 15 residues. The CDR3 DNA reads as TGCGCCAGCAGCCCCCAAGCGGGAGGGCTCTACGAGCAGTACTTC. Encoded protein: CASSPQAGGLYEQYF.

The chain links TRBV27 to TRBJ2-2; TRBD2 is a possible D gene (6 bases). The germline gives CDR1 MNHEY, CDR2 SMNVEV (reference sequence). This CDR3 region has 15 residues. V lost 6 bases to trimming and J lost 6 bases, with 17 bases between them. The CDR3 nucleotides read TGTGCCAGCAGGTTGGAGGGAGGTCGTTCCGGGGAGCTGTTTTTT. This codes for CASRLEGGRSGELFF.

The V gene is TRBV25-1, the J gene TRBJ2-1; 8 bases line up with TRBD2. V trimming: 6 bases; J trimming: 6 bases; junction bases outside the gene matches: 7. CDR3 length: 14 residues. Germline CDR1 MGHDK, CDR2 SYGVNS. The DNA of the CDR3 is TGTGCCAGCAGGAAAGCGGGAGTGGGCAATGAGCAGTTCTTC. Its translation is CASRKAGVGNEQFF.

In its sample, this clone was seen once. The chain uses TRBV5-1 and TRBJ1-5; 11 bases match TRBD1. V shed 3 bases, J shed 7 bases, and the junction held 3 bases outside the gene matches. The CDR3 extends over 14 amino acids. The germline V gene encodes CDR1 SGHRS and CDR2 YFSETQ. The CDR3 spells CASSYGQGAQPQHF. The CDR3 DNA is TGCGCCAGCAGCTACGGACAGGGGGCCCAGCCCCAGCATTTT.

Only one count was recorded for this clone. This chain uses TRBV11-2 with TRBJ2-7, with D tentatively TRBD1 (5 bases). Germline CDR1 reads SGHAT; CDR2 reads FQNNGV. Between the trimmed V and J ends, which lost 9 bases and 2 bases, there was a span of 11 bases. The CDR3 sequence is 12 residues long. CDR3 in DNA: TGTGCCAGTAAAGGGGCCCCCTACGAGCAGTACTTC. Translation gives CASKGAPYEQYF.

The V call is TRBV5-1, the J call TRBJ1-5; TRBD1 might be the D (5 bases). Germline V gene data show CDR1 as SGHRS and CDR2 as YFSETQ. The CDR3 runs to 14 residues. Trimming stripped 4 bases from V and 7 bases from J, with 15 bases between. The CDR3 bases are TGCGCCAGCAGCCCGGCTGCGGGGGACCAGCCCCAGCATTTT. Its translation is CASSPAAGDQPQHF.

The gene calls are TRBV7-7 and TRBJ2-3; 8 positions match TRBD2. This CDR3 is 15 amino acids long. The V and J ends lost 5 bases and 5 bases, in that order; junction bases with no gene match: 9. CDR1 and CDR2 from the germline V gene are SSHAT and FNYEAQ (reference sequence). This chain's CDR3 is CASSRLAGQGDTQYF. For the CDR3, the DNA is TGTGCCAGCAGCCGATTAGCGGGACAAGGAGATACGCAGTATTTT.

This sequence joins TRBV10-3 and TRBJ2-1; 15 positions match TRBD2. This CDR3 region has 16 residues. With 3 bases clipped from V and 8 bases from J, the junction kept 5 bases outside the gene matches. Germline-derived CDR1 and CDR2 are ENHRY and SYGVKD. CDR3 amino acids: CAISDSGLAGGDEQFF. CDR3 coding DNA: TGTGCCATCAGTGATTCGGGACTAGCGGGAGGTGATGAGCAGTTCTTC.

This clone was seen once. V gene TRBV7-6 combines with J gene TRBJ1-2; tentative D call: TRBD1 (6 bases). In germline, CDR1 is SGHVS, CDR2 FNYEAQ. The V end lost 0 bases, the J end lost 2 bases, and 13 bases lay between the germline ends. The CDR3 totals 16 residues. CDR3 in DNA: TGTGCCAGCAGCTTAGCGCCAGGGGCGCCGAACTATGGCTACACCTTC. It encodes CASSLAPGAPNYGYTF.

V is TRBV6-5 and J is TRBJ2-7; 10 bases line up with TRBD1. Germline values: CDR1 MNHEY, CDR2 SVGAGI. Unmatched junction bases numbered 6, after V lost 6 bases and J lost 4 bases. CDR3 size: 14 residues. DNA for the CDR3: TGTGCCAGCAGAACCGGGACAGGGGCATACGAGCAGTACTTC. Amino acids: CASRTGTGAYEQYF.

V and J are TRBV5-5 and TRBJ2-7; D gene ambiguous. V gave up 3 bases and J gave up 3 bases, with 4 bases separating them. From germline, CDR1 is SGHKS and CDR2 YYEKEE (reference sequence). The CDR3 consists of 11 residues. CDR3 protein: CASSSNYEQYF. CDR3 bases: TGTGCCAGCAGCTCCAACTACGAGCAGTACTTC. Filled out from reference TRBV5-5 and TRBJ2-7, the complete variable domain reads DAGVTQSPTHLIKTRGQQVTLRCSPISGHKSVSWYQQVLGQGPQFIFQYYEKEERGRGNFPDRFSARQFPNYSSELNVNALLLGDSALYLCASSSNYEQYFGPGTRLTVT.

The CDR3 sequence is CASSVDWDSENEKLFF. Written as DNA, the CDR3 is TGTGCCAGCAGCGTAGATTGGGACAGTGAGAATGAAAAACTGTTTTTT. The rearrangement uses TRBV9 and TRBJ1-4; 7 nucleotides line up with TRBD1. Germline loops: CDR1 SGDLS, CDR2 YYNGEE. The V and J ends lost 0 bases and 5 bases, in that order; junction bases with no gene match: 7. This CDR3 spans 16 amino acids.

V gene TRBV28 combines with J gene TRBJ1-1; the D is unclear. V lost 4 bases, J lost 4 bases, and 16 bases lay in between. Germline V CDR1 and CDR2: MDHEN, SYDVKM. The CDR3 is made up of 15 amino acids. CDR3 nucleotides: TGTGCCAGCAGTTCCCCCCCCGGCCAGGCCACTGAAGCTTTCTTT. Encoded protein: CASSSPPGQATEAFF.

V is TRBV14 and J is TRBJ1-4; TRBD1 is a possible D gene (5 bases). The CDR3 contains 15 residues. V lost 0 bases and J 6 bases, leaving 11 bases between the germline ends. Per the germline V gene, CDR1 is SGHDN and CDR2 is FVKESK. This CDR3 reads CASSQEGQGYEKLFF. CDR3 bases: TGTGCCAGCAGCCAAGAGGGCCAGGGCTATGAAAAACTGTTTTTT.

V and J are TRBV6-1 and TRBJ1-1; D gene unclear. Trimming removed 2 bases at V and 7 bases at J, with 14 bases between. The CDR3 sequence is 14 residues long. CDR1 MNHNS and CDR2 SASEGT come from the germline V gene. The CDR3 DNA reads TGTGCCAGCAGTGAATATATGGTTTCGGGTGAAGCTTTCTTT. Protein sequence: CASSEYMVSGEAFF.

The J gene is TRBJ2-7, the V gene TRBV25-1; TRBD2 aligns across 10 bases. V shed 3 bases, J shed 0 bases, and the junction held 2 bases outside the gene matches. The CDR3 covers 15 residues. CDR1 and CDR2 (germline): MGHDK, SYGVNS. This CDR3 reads CASSDPSGSSYEQYF. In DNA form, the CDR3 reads TGTGCCAGCAGTGATCCTAGCGGGAGCTCCTACGAGCAGTACTTC.

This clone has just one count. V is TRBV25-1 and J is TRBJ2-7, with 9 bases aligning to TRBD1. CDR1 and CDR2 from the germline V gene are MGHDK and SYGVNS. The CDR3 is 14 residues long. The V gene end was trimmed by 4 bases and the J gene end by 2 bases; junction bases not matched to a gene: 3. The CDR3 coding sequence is TGTGCCAGCAGTGGGACAGGGGATACCTACGAGCAGTACTTC. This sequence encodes CASSGTGDTYEQYF.

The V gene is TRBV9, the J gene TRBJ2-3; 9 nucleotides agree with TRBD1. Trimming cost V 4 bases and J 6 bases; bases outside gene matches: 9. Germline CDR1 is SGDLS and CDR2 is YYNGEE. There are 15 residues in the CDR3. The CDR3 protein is CASSNSGTGMDTQYF. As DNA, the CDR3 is TGTGCCAGCAGCAACTCCGGGACAGGGATGGATACGCAGTATTTT.

The CDR3 loop is CASSHRGIYEQYF. The CDR3 DNA reads as TGTGCCAGCAGTCACCGGGGAATCTACGAGCAGTACTTC. The chain carries TRBV6-1 and TRBJ2-7, with a tentative D call TRBD2 (5 bases). The germline gives CDR1 MNHNS, CDR2 SASEGT. V was shortened by 5 bases and J by 3 bases, with 11 bases between the two germline ends. There are 13 residues in the CDR3.

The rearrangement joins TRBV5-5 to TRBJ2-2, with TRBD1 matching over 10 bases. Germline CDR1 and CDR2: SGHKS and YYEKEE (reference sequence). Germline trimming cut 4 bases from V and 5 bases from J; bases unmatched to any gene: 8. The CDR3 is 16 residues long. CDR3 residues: CASSTSGQGGTGELFF. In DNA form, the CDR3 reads TGTGCCAGCAGCACATCTGGACAGGGGGGGACCGGGGAGCTGTTTTTT. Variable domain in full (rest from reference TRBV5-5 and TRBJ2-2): DAGVTQSPTHLIKTRGQQVTLRCSPISGHKSVSWYQQVLGQGPQFIFQYYEKEERGRGNFPDRFSARQFPNYSSELNVNALLLGDSALYLCASSTSGQGGTGELFFGEGSRLTVL.

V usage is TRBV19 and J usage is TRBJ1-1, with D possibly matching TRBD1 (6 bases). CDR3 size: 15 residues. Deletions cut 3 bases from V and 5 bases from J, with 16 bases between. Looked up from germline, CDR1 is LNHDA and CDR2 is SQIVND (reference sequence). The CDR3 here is CASSILTQGRTEAFF. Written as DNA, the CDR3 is TGTGCCAGTAGTATCCTGACACAGGGTCGAACTGAAGCTTTCTTT.

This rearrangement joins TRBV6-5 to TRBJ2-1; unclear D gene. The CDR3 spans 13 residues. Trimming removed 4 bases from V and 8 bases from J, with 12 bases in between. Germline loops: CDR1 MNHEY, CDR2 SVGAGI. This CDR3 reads CASSSPQVDEQFF. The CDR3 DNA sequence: TGTGCCAGCAGTTCGCCTCAGGTTGATGAGCAGTTCTTC.

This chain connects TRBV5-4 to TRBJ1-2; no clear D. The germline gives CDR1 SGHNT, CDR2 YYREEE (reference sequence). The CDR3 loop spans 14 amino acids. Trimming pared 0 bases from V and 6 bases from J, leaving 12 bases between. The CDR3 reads CASSLGSGQDGYTF. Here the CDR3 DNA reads TGTGCCAGCAGCTTGGGATCAGGCCAGGATGGCTACACCTTC. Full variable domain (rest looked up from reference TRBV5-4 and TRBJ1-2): ETGVTQSPTHLIKTRGQQVTLRCSSQSGHNTVSWYQQALGQGPQFIFQYYREEENGRGNFPPRFSGLQFPNYSSELNVNALELDDSALYLCASSLGSGQDGYTFGSGTRLTVV.

The DNA for the CDR3 is TGTGCCAGCAGCTGGACGGACGGGGCGAACACCGGGGAGCTGTTTTTT. It is translated as CASSWTDGANTGELFF. This chain links TRBV13 with TRBJ2-2; D might be TRBD2 (5 bases). In germline, CDR1 is PRHDT, CDR2 FYEKMQ (reference sequence). This CDR3 region has 16 residues. The germline V and J ends were trimmed by 4 bases and 0 bases, with 12 bases remaining between them.

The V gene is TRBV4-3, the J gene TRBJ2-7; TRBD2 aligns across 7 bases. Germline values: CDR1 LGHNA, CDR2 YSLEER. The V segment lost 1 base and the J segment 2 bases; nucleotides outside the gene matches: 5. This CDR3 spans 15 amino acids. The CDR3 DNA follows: TGCGCCAGCAGCCAAGGGGGGGGAAGGGCCTACGAGCAGTACTTC. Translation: CASSQGGGRAYEQYF.

As DNA, the CDR3 is TGTGCCAGCTCACCGCAGGGAACCACTGAAGCTTTCTTT. Translated: CASSPQGTTEAFF. The rearrangement links TRBV18 to TRBJ1-1, with D possibly being TRBD1 (5 bases). There are 13 residues in the CDR3. V shed 3 bases and J shed 4 bases, with 9 bases lying between them. Germline CDR1 reads KGHSH; CDR2 reads LQKENI.